Listed below are T cell receptor beta chains from one sample, sequenced in a study of T cells in Graves' hyperthyroidism and ophthalmopathy. From the multiplex PCR reads, TCRdb called clonotypes with MiXCR, one entry per CDR3 protein. The table records around 580,000 distinct CDR3 sequences, approximately 16% of them present only once. Sequencing was carried out using blood. These receptors were obtained from a woman aged 18-35 years with Graves' hyperthyroidism. The CDR3 runs from the conserved cysteine through the conserved F or W. A D gene is named only where the DNA matches it firmly. Not all rows give a size; the values are once, few, many and, for expanded clones, a class.

size	D	V	J	DNA	CDR3
many	.	TRBV6-1	TRBJ2-7	TGTGCCAGCAAGAGGGCCCGCTGGAAGCAGTACTTC	CASKRARWKQYF
.	TRBD2	TRBV12-3/TRBV12-4	TRBJ2-1	TGTGCCAGCAGTCTACTAGCGGGGCAGATCGGTGAGCAGTTCTTC	CASSLLAGQIGEQFF
few	.	TRBV9	TRBJ2-3	TGTGCCAGCAGCGTAGAAACTAGCACAGATACGCAGTATTTT	CASSVETSTDTQYF
.	.	TRBV7-9	TRBJ2-2	TGTGCCAGCAGCTTTCAGATATTCACCGGGGAGCTGTTTTTT	CASSFQIFTGELFF
.	TRBD1	TRBV11-2	TRBJ2-2	TGTGCCAGCAGCTTACCGGGACAGGCGAACACCGGGGAGCTGTTTTTT	CASSLPGQANTGELFF
.	TRBD2	TRBV4-1	TRBJ2-1	TGCGCCAGCAGCCGACAAATGCGATTAGCGGGAGGCCTCGCTAATGAGCAGTTCTTC	CASSRQMRLAGGLANEQFF
.	.	TRBV9	TRBJ2-6	TGTGCCAGCAGCGTAGACCCTGTTCACTCTGGGGCCAACGTCCTGACTTTC	CASSVDPVHSGANVLTF
.	.	TRBV11-2	TRBJ2-1	TGTGCCAGCAGCTTAATTCTGGGCCCCAATGAGCAGTTCTTC	CASSLILGPNEQFF
.	.	TRBV11-2	TRBJ2-1	TGTGCCAGCAGCTACCCTGGGGGGGGCGTAACGGTCTCCTACAATGAGCAGTTCTTC	CASSYPGGGVTVSYNEQFF
many	.	TRBV11-3	TRBJ2-1	TGTGCCAGCAGCTTAGGCCCGGGGAATGAGCAGTTCTTC	CASSLGPGNEQFF
.	.	TRBV29-1	TRBJ2-5	TGCAGCGTCGGCCCCGAGACCCAGTACTTC	CSVGPETQYF
many	TRBD2	TRBV7-8	TRBJ2-1	TGTGCCAGCAGCCCAGGACTAGCAGGGAGCAATGAGCAGTTCTTC	CASSPGLAGSNEQFF
.	.	TRBV4-3	TRBJ1-6	TGCGCCAGCAGCCAAACGGTTTCTTCCTATAATTCACCCCTCCACTTT	CASSQTVSSYNSPLHF